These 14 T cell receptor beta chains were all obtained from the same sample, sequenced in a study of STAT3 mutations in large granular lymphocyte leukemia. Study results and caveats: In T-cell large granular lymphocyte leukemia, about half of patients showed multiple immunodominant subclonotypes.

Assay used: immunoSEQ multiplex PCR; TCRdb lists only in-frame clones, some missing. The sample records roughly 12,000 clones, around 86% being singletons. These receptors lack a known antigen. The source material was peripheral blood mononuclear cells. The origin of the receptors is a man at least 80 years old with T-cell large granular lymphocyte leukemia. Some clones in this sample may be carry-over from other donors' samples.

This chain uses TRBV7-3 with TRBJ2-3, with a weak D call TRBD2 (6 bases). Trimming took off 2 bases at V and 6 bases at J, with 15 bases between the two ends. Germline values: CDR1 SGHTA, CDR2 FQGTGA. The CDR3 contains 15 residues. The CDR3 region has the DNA TGTGCCAGCAGCTTAGGTGCAGGGAGGCCCGATACGCAGTATTTT. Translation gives CASSLGAGRPDTQYF. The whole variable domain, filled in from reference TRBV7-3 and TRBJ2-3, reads GAGVSQTPSNKVTEKGKYVELRCDPISGHTALYWYRQSLGQGPEFLIYFQGTGAADDSGLPNDRFFAVRPEGSVSTLKIQRTERGDSAVYLCASSLGAGRPDTQYFGPGTRLTVL.

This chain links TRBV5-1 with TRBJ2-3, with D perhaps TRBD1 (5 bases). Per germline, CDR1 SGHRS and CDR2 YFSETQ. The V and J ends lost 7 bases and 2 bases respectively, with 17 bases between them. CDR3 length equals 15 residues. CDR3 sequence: CASGSTAKDTDTQYF. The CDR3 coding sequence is TGCGCCAGCGGGTCGACAGCAAAAGACACAGATACGCAGTATTTT.

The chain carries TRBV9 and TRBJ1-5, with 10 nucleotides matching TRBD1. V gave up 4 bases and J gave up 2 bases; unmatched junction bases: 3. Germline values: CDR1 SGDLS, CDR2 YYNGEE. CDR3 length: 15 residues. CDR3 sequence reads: CASSSGQGGNQPQHF. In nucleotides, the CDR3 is TGTGCCAGCAGCAGTGGACAGGGGGGCAATCAGCCCCAGCATTTT.

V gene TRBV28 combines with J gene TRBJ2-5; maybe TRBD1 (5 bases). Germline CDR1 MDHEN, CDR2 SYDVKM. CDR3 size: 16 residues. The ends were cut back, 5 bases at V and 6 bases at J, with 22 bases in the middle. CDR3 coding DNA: TGTGCCAGCAGTGCAACCGCAGAAAGGGGTCAGAAGACCCAGTACTTC. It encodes CASSATAERGQKTQYF.

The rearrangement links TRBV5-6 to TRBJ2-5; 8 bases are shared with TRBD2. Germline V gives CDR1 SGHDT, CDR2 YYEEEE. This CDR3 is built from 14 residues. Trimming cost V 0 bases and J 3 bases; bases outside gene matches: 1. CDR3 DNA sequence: TGTGCCAGCAGCTTGGCGGGGGGGAAAGAGACCCAGTACTTC. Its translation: CASSLAGGKETQYF.

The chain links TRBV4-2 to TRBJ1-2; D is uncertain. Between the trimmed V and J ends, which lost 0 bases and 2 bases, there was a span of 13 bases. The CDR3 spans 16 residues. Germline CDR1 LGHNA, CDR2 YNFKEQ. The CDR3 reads CASSQDRELFNYGYTF. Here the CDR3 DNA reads TGTGCCAGCAGCCAAGATAGAGAGCTTTTCAACTATGGCTACACCTTC.

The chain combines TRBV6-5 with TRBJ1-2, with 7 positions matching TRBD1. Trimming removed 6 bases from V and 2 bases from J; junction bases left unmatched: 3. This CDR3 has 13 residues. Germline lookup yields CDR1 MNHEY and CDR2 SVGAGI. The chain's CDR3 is CASSPTGNYGYTF. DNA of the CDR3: TGTGCCAGCAGCCCGACAGGGAACTATGGCTACACCTTC.

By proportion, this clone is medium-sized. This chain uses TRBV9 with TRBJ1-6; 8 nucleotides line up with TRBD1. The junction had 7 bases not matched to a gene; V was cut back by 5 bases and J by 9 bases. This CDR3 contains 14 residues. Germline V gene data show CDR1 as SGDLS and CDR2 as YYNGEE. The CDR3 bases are TGTGCCAGCAGTACCGGGACAGGATCTTCACCCCTCCACTTT. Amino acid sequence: CASSTGTGSSPLHF. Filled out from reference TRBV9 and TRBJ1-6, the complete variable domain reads DSGVTQTPKHLITATGQRVTLRCSPRSGDLSVYWYQQSLDQGLQFLIQYYNGEERAKGNILERFSAQQFPDLHSELNLSSLELGDSALYFCASSTGTGSSPLHFGNGTRLTVT.

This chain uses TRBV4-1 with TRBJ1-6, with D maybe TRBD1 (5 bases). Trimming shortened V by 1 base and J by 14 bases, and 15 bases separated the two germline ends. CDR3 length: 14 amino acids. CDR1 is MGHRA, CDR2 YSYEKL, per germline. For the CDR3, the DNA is TGCGCCAGCAGCCAAGCTTCCCGGAGGGGATCCCTCCACTTT. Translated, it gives CASSQASRRGSLHF.

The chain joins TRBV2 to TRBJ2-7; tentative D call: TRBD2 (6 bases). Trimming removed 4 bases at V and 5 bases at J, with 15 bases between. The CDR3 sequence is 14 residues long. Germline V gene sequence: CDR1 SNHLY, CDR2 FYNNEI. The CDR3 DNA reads TGTGCCAGCAGTGCGGAGGGAGGAAAAGACGAGCAGTACTTC. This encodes CASSAEGGKDEQYF.

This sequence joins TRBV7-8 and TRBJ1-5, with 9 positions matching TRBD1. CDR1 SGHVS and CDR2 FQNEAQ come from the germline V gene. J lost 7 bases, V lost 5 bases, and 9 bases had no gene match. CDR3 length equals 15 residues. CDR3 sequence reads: CASSPPGQGSQPQHF. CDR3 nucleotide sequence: TGTGCCAGCAGCCCGCCGGGACAGGGTTCCCAGCCCCAGCATTTT.

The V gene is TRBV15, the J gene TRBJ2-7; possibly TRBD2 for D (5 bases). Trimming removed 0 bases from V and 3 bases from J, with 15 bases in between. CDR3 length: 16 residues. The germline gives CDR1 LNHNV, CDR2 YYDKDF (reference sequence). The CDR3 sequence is CATSRDLDSRFYEQYF. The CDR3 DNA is TGTGCCACCAGCAGAGATTTGGACTCTAGGTTCTACGAGCAGTACTTC.

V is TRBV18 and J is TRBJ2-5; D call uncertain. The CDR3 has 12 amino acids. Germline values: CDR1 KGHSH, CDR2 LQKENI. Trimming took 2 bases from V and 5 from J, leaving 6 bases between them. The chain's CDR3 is CASSPIEETQYF. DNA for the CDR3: TGTGCCAGCTCACCAATTGAGGAGACCCAGTACTTC.

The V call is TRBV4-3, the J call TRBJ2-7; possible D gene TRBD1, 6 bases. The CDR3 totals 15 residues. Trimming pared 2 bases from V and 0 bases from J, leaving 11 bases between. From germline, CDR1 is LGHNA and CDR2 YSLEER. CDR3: CASSQYRESSYEQYF. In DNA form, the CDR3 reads TGCGCCAGCAGCCAATACAGGGAGAGCTCCTACGAGCAGTACTTC.